Each of the 13 T cell receptor beta chains below was sequenced from the same sample in a study of Ad26.COV2.S vaccination and SARS-CoV-2 variants. The protocol was immunoSEQ multiplex PCR, while the TCRdb copy is restricted to in-frame clones and leaves out a portion. The data hold roughly 320,000 clones, with roughly 84% observed a single time. Documented treatment: some 19 received Ad26.COV2.S at low or high dose, single or two shots; 5 received placebo; per-sample allocation not given. Day 63 after the first injection of vaccine or placebo was the sampling time. Sequenced material: peripheral blood, taken in a trial of Ad26.COV2.S vaccine versus placebo. The receptors stem from a person aged 18-60 years who received the Ad26.COV2.S COVID-19 vaccine or a placebo.

V usage is TRBV27 and J usage is TRBJ2-3; D unclear. Per germline, CDR1 MNHEY and CDR2 SMNVEV (reference sequence). V was pared by 0 bases and J by 0 bases, with 10 bases between. The CDR3 sequence is 16 residues long. The chain's CDR3 is CASSLSNPGSTDTQYF. Here the CDR3 DNA reads TGTGCCAGCAGTTTATCAAATCCGGGTAGCACAGATACGCAGTATTTT.

This clone was seen only once. The CDR3 nucleotides read TGTGCCAGCAGTGTTGGGTGGGCGGAAATAACGAACACCGGGGAGCTGTTTTTT. It specifies CASSVGWAEITNTGELFF. The V gene is TRBV6-1, the J gene TRBJ2-2; D not resolved. Trimming took 4 bases from V and 0 from J, leaving 18 bases between them. The CDR3 runs to 18 residues. The germline gives CDR1 MNHNS, CDR2 SASEGT.

This clone was recorded only once. CDR3 bases: TGTGCCAGCAGCCAGATCCCTGGCCAGGGGACAGATACGCAGTATTTT. Translation gives CASSQIPGQGTDTQYF. The chain carries TRBV7-3 and TRBJ2-3, with a tentative D call TRBD1 (6 bases). CDR3 length: 16 amino acids. V lost 5 bases, J lost 3 bases, and 18 bases lay in between. Germline lookup yields CDR1 SGHTA and CDR2 FQGTGA.

The chain recombines TRBV7-2 with TRBJ2-7, with 8 bases lining up with TRBD2. This CDR3 contains 16 residues. The germline gives CDR1 SGHTA, CDR2 FQGNSA. V trimming: 5 bases; J trimming: 6 bases; junction bases outside the gene matches: 15. The CDR3 nucleotides read TGTGCCAGCAGCCCTTCCTCGCGGGGGGTTCCTCGCGAGCAGTACTTC. Its translation is CASSPSSRGVPREQYF.

The chain couples TRBV6-6 to TRBJ1-6; TRBD1 agrees at 11 bases. This CDR3 is 15 amino acids long. V gave up 2 bases and J gave up 14 bases; unmatched junction bases: 8. CDR1 is MNHNY and CDR2 is SVGAGI in the germline V gene (reference sequence). The chain's CDR3 is CASSYGGQGVMSLHF. CDR3 DNA sequence: TGTGCCAGCAGTTACGGGGGACAGGGGGTTATGTCCCTCCACTTT.

The V call is TRBV18, the J call TRBJ1-3; 7 positions match TRBD1. Looked up from germline, CDR1 is KGHSH and CDR2 is LQKENI. The CDR3 length is 17 residues. J gave up 0 bases and V 3 bases, and 8 bases lay outside the gene matches. The chain's CDR3 is CASSPLRGQLSGNTIYF. CDR3 nucleotide sequence: TGTGCCAGCTCACCTTTGAGGGGACAGCTCTCTGGAAACACCATATATTTT.

The chain combines TRBV30 with TRBJ1-2, with D possibly matching TRBD1 (5 bases). Trimming shortened V by 5 bases and J by 8 bases, and 18 bases separated the two germline ends. The CDR3 loop spans 13 amino acids. Germline-derived CDR1 and CDR2 are GTSNPN and SVGIG (reference sequence). The CDR3 sequence is CAWGGRGHEGYTF. The CDR3, as DNA: TGTGCCTGGGGGGGAAGGGGCCATGAAGGCTACACCTTC.

The chain couples TRBV3-1 (or the pseudogene TRBV3-2) to TRBJ2-7; D possibly corresponds to TRBD1 (6 bases). The CDR3 covers 14 residues. V was clipped by 5 bases and J by 0 bases, with 11 bases between them. The germline V gene has CDR1 LGHDT and CDR2 YNNKEL (reference sequence). The CDR3 bases are TGTGCCAGCAGCTTCGCGACAGGCTCCTACGAGCAGTACTTC. Amino acid sequence: CASSFATGSYEQYF.

The V call is TRBV6-1, the J call TRBJ2-6; 7 positions match TRBD1. The CDR3 is 18 residues long. J lost 0 bases, V lost 1 base, and 6 bases had no gene match. Germline lookup yields CDR1 MNHNS and CDR2 SASEGT. CDR3 amino acids: CASSEGGQRSSGANVLTF. Written as DNA, the CDR3 is TGTGCCAGCAGTGAAGGGGGACAGAGAAGCTCTGGGGCCAACGTCCTGACTTTC.

This clone has a single count. V is TRBV13 and J is TRBJ2-1, with 8 nucleotides matching TRBD1. The CDR3 length is 17 residues. Germline trimming cut 5 bases from V and 2 bases from J; bases unmatched to any gene: 11. Germline V lookup: CDR1 PRHDT, CDR2 FYEKMQ (reference sequence). CDR3 bases: TGTGCCAGCAGCCGGCGATTAGGACAGGGAACCTACAATGAGCAGTTCTTC. Its protein product is CASSRRLGQGTYNEQFF.

The chain recombines TRBV5-1 with TRBJ2-1, with 7 positions matching TRBD2. The CDR3 contains 16 residues. Germline lookup yields CDR1 SGHRS and CDR2 YFSETQ. Trimming took 7 bases from V and 3 from J; bases not matched to a gene: 13. CDR3 nucleotide sequence: TGCGCCAGCTCAACAGCCGGGAGGACGAGCTACAATGAGCAGTTCTTC. It codes for CASSTAGRTSYNEQFF. The full variable domain, in which reference TRBV5-1 and TRBJ2-1 provide the parts outside the CDR3, is KAGVTQTPRYLIKTRGQQVTLSCSPISGHRSVSWYQQTPGQGLQFLFEYFSETQRNKGNFPGRFSGRQFSNSRSEMNVSTLELGDSALYLCASSTAGRTSYNEQFFGPGTRLTVL.

V gene TRBV5-6 combines with J gene TRBJ1-6; a possible D gene is TRBD1 (6 bases). Germline lookup yields CDR1 SGHDT and CDR2 YYEEEE. This CDR3 spans 15 amino acids. The ends were cut back, 3 bases at V and 2 bases at J, with 9 bases in the middle. Here the CDR3 reads CASSSTGTYNSPLHF. DNA for the CDR3: TGTGCCAGCAGCTCGACAGGAACCTATAATTCACCCCTCCACTTT.

This chain connects TRBV11-3 to TRBJ2-1; D uncertain. Between the trimmed V and J ends, which lost 5 bases and 3 bases, there was a span of 11 bases. CDR1 SGHNT and CDR2 YENEEA come from the germline V gene. The CDR3 has 14 residues. CDR3 region: CASSALGLYNEQFF. The CDR3 nucleotides are TGTGCCAGCAGCGCACTGGGCCTCTACAATGAGCAGTTCTTC. Full variable domain (missing parts from reference TRBV11-3 and TRBJ2-1): EAGVVQSPRYKIIEKKQPVAFWCNPISGHNTLYWYLQNLGQGPELLIRYENEEAVDDSQLPKDRFSAERLKGVDSTLKIQPAELGDSAVYLCASSALGLYNEQFFGPGTRLTVL.